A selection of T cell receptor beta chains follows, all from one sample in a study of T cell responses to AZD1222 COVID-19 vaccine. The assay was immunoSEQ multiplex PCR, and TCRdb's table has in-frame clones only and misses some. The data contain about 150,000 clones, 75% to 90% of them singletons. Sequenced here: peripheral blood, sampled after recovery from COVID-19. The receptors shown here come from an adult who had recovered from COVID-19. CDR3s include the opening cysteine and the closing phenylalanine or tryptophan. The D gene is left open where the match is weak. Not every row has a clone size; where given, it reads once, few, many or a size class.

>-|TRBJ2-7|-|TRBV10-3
CAISRDKSYEQYF
TGTGCCATCAGCCGGGACAAATCCTACGAGCAGTACTTC
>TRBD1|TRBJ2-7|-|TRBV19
CASRPQGQGIYEQYF
TGTGCCAGTAGACCTCAGGGACAGGGAATATACGAGCAGTACTTC
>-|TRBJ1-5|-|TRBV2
CASSEQWKDQPQHF
TGTGCCAGCAGTGAACAATGGAAAGATCAGCCCCAGCATTTT
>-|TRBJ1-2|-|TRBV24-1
CATSDLSGDYGYTF
TGTGCCACCAGTGATCTATCAGGAGACTATGGCTACACCTTC
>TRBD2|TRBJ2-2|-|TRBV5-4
CASSLDPGGTGELFF
TGTGCCAGCAGCTTGGACCCGGGGGGCACCGGGGAGCTGTTTTTT
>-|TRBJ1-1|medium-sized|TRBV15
CATSRDFANTEAFF
TGTGCCACCAGCAGAGATTTTGCGAACACTGAAGCTTTCTTT
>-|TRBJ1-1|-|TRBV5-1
CASSLVGGQNTEAFF
TGCGCCAGCAGCTTGGTCGGGGGACAGAACACTGAAGCTTTCTTT
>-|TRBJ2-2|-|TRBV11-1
CASSLEPAGELFF
TGTGCCAGCAGCTTGGAACCCGCCGGGGAGCTGTTTTTT
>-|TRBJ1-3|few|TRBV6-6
CASMTDSGNTIYF
TGTGCCAGCATGACAGACTCTGGAAACACCATATATTTT
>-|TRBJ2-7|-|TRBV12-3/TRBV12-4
CASRQTLSKQYF
TGTGCCAGCCGTCAGACGTTGAGCAAGCAGTACTTC
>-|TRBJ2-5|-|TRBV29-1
CSGGRKETQYF
TGCAGCGGTGGGAGGAAAGAGACCCAGTACTTC
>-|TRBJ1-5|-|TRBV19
CASNLPGMGNQPQHF
TGTGCCAGTAACCTCCCAGGGATGGGCAATCAGCCCCAGCATTTT